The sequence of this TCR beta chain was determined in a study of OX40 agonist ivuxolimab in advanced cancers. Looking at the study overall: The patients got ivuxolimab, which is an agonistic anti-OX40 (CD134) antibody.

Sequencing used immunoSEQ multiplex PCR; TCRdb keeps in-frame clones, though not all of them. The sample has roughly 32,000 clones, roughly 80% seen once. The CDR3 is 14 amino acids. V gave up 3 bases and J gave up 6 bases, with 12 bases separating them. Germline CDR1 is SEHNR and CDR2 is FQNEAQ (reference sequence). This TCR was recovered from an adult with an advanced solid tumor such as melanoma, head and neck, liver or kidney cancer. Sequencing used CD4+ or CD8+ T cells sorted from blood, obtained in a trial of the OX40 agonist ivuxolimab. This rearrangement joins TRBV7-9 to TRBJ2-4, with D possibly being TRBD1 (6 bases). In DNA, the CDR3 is TGTGCCAGCAGCTTTGGGGAAGGGGGAAACATTCAGTACTTC. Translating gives CASSFGEGGNIQYF.